This record looks at one T cell receptor beta chain sequence and its context. What it binds is unknown. This specimen comes from a study of OX40 agonist ivuxolimab in advanced cancers. Study-level information: Intravenous ivuxolimab was administered to patients every 2 weeks at 0.01 to 10 mg/kg. Prior checkpoint blockade (anti-PD-1, anti-PD-L1 or anti-CTLA-4) was permitted; around 40% had it. Every patient in dose escalation had hepatocellular carcinoma, melanoma, renal cell or head and neck cancer.

The study, taken as a whole, reports: Some nonresponders likewise displayed low normalized T-cell clonal expansion.

TCRdb keeps only in-frame clones here, not all; method: immunoSEQ multiplex PCR. Among 60,000 to 75,000 clones listed, 91% were seen once. The germline V gene encodes CDR1 MDHEN and CDR2 SYDVKM. Trimming stripped 4 bases from V and 4 bases from J, with 13 bases between. The CDR3 has 14 amino acids. The input for sequencing was CD4+ or CD8+ T cells sorted from blood, taken in a trial of the OX40 agonist ivuxolimab. The chain recombines TRBV28 with TRBJ1-1, with no clear D. This clonotype was sampled from an adult with an advanced solid tumor such as melanoma, head and neck, liver or kidney cancer. CDR3 nucleotides: TGTGCCAGCAGTTCCCCGGCAGGTCGCACTGAAGCTTTCTTT. Amino acids: CASSSPAGRTEAFF. The full variable domain, with the rest looked up from reference TRBV28 and TRBJ1-1, is DVKVTQSSRYLVKRTGEKVFLECVQDMDHENMFWYRQDPGLGLRLIYFSYDVKMKEKGDIPEGYSVSREKKERFSLILESASTNQTSMYLCASSSPAGRTEAFFGQGTRLTVV.